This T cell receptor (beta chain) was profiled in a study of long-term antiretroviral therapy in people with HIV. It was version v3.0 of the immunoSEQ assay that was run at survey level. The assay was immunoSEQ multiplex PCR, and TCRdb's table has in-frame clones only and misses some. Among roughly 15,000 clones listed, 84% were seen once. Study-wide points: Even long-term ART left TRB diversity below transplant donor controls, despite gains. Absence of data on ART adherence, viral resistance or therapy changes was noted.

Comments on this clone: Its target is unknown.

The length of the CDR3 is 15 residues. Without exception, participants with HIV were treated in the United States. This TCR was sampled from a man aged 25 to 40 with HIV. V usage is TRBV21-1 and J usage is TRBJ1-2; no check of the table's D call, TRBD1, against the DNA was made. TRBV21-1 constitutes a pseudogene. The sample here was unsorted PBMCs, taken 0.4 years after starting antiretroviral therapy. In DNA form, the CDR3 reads TGTGCCAGCAGCAAAGTCCCACAGGGTTGTCGTGGCTACACCTTC. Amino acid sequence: CASSKVPQGCRGYTF.